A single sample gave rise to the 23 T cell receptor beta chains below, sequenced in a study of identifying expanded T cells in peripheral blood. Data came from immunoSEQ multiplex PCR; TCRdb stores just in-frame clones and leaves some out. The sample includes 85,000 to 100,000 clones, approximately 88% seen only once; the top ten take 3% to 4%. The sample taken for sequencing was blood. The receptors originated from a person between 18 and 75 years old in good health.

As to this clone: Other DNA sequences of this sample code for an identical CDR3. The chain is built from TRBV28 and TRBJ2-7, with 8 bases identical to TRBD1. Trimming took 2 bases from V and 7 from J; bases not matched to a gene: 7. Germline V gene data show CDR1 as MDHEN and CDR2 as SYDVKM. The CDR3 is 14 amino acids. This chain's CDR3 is CASSLGQGAGEQYF. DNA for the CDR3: TGTGCCAGCAGTTTAGGACAGGGAGCCGGGGAGCAGTACTTC.

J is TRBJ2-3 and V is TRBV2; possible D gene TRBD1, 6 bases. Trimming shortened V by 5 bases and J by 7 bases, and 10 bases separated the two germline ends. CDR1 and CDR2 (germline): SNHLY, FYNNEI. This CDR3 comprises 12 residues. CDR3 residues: CASSWDIYTQYF. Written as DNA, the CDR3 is TGTGCCAGCAGTTGGGACATCTATACGCAGTATTTT.

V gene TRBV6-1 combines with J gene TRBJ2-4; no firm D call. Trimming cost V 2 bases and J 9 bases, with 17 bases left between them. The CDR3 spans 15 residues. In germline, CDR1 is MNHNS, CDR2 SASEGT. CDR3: CASSEIGGSQSIQYF. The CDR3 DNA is TGTGCCAGCAGTGAAATCGGCGGTAGCCAGAGCATTCAGTACTTC.

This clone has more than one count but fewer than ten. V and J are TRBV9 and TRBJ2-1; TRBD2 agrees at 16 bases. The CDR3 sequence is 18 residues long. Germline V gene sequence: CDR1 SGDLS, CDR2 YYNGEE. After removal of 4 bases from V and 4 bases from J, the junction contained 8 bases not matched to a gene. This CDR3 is CASSPRGLAGGTYNEQFF. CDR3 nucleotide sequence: TGTGCCAGCAGCCCAAGGGGACTAGCGGGGGGGACATACAATGAGCAGTTCTTC.

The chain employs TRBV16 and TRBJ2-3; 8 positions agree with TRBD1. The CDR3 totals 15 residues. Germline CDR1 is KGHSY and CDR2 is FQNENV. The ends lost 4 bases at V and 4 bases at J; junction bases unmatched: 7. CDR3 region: CASSLSRGQADTQYF. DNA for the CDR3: TGTGCCAGCAGCCTCTCCAGGGGGCAGGCAGATACGCAGTATTTT.

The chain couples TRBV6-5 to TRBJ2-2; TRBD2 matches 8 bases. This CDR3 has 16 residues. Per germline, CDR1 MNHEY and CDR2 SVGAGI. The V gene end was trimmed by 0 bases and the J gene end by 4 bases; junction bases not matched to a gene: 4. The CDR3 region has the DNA TGTGCCAGCAGTTACTCTGCCGGGAGGGCCACCGGGGAGCTGTTTTTT. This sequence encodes CASSYSAGRATGELFF.

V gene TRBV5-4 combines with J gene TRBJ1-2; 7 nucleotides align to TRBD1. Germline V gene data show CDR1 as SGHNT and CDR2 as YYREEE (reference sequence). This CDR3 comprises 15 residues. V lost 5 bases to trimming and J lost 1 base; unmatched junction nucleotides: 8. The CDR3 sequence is CASRAGTASNYGYTF. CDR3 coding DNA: TGTGCCAGCAGGGCCGGGACAGCAAGTAACTATGGCTACACCTTC.

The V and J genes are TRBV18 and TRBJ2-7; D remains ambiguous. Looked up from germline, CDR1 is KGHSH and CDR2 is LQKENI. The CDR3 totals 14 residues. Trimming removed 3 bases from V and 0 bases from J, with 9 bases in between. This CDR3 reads CASSPRQLSYEQYF. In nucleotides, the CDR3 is TGTGCCAGCTCACCGAGGCAGCTCTCCTACGAGCAGTACTTC.

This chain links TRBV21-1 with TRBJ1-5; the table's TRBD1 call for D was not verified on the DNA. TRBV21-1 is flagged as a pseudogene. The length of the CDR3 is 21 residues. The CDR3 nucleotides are TGTGCCAGCAGCAAATCAGGAGGCAAAAACAGGGGACTTTATAGCAATCAGCCCCAGCATTTT. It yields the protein CASSKSGGKNRGLYSNQPQHF.

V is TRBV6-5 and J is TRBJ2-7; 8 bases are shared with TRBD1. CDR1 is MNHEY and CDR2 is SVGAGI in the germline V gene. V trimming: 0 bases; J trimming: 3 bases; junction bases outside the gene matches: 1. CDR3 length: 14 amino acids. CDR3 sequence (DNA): TGTGCCAGCAGTTACTCCGGACAGGGCTACGAGCAGTACTTC. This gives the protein CASSYSGQGYEQYF.

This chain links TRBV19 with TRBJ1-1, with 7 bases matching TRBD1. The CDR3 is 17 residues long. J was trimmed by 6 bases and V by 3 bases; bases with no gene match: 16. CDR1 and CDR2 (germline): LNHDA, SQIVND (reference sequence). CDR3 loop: CASSIYTGQAKGAEAFF. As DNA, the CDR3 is TGTGCCAGTAGTATCTACACCGGACAGGCAAAAGGGGCTGAAGCTTTCTTT.

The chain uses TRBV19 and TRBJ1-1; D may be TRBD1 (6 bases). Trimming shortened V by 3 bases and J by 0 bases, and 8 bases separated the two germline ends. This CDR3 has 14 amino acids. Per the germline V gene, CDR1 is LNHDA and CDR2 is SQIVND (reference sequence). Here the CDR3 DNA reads TGTGCCAGTAGTATGGACAGTTTGAACACTGAAGCTTTCTTT. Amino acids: CASSMDSLNTEAFF.

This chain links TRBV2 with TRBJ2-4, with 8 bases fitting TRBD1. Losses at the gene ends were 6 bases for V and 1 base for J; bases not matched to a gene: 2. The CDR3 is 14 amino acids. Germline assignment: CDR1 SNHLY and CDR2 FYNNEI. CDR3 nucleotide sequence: TGTGCCAGCAGACAGGGGGTGGCCAAAAACATTCAGTACTTC. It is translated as CASRQGVAKNIQYF. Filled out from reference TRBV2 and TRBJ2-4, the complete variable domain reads EPEVTQTPSHQVTQMGQEVILRCVPISNHLYFYWYRQILGQKVEFLVSFYNNEISEKSEIFDDQFSVERPDGSNFTLKIRSTKLEDSAMYFCASRQGVAKNIQYFGAGTRLSVL.

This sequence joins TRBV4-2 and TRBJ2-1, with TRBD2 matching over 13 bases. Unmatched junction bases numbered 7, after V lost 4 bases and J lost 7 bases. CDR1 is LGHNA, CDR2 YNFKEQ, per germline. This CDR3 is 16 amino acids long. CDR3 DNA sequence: TGTGCCAGCAGCCTCGAACGGACTAGCGGGGGTAATGAGCAGTTCTTC. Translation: CASSLERTSGGNEQFF.

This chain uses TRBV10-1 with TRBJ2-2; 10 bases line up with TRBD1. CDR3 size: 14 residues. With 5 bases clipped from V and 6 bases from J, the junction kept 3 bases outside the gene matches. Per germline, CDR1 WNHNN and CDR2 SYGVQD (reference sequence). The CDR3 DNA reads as TGCGCCAGCAGTCAGGGACAGGGGTCCGGGGAGCTGTTTTTT. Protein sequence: CASSQGQGSGELFF.

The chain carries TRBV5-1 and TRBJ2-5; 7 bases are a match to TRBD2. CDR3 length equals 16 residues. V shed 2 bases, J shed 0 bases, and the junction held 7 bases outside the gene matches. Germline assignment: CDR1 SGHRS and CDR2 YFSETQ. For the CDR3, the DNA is TGCGCCAGCAGCTTCCTGGGGCTAGCGGACCAAGAGACCCAGTACTTC. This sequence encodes CASSFLGLADQETQYF.

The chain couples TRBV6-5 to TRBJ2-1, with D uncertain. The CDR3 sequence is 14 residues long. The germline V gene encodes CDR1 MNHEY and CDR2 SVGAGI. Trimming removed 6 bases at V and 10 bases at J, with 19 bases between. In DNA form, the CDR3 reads TGTGCCAGCAGCTCGGGCGTCCCCGGACGGGAGCAGTTCTTC. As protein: CASSSGVPGREQFF.

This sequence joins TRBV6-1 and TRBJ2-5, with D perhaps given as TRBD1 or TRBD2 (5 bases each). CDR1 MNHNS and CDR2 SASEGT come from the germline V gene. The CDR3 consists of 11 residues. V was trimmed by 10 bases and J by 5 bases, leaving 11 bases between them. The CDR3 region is CATWDVETQYF. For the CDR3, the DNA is TGTGCCACCTGGGACGTCGAGACCCAGTACTTC.

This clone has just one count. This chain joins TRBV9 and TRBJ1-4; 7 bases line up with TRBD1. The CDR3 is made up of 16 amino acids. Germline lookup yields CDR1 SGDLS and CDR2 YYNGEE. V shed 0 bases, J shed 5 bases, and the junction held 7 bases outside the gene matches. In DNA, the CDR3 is TGTGCCAGCAGCGTAGACCCCGGGACAGAGAATGAAAAACTGTTTTTT. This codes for CASSVDPGTENEKLFF.

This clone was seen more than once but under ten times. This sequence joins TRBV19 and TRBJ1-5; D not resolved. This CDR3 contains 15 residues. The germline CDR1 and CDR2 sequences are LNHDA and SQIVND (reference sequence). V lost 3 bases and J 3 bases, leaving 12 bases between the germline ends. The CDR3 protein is CASSISRSLNQPQHF. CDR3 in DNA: TGTGCCAGTAGTATCTCACGCAGCCTCAATCAGCCCCAGCATTTT. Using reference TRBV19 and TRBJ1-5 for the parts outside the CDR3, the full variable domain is DGGITQSPKYLFRKEGQNVTLSCEQNLNHDAMYWYRQDPGQGLRLIYYSQIVNDFQKGDIAEGYSVSREKKESFPLTVTSAQKNPTAFYLCASSISRSLNQPQHFGDGTRLSIL.

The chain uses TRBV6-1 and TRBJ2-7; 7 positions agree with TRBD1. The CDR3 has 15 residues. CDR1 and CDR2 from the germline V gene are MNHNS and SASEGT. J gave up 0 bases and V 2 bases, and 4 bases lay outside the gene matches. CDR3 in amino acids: CASSEKAGGSYEQYF. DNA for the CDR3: TGTGCCAGCAGTGAAAAGGCAGGGGGCTCCTACGAGCAGTACTTC.

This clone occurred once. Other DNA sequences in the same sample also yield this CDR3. CDR3 in DNA: TGTGCCAGCAGTCCCGACAGGGGCAATTCACCCCTCCACTTT. Protein: CASSPDRGNSPLHF. The rearrangement links TRBV19 to TRBJ1-6, with TRBD1 matching 8 bases. Unmatched junction bases numbered 8, after V lost 9 bases and J lost 7 bases. Germline loops: CDR1 LNHDA, CDR2 SQIVND (reference sequence). This CDR3 has 14 amino acids.

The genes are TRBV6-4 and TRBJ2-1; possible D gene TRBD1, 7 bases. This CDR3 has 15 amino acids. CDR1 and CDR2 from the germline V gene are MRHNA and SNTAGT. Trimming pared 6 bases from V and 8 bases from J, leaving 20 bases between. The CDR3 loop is CASRLEGAREHEQFF. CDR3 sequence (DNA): TGTGCCAGCAGACTCGAGGGGGCGCGGGAACATGAGCAGTTCTTC.